The text below deals with one T cell receptor (beta chain). This specimen belongs to a study of T cell changes during pregnancy in multiple sclerosis. Germline V gene data show CDR1 as MNHEY and CDR2 as SMNVEV (reference sequence). V gave up 2 bases and J gave up 1 base, with 14 bases separating them. The CDR3 totals 16 residues. Repertoires were generated with immunoSEQ multiplex PCR, while TCRdb's copy carries only in-frame clones and drops some. The data hold tens of thousands of clones, with around 90% observed a single time. This clonotype was sampled from a female donor in good health, serving as a control in a pregnancy study. Some clones in this sample may be carry-over from other donors' samples. The sequencing used PBMCs, collected in the first trimester of pregnancy. V usage is TRBV27 and J usage is TRBJ2-5; D might be TRBD1 (6 bases). This CDR3 is CASSLSPLGAQETQYF. The CDR3 DNA reads TGTGCCAGCAGTTTAAGTCCGTTGGGGGCCCAAGAGACCCAGTACTTC.